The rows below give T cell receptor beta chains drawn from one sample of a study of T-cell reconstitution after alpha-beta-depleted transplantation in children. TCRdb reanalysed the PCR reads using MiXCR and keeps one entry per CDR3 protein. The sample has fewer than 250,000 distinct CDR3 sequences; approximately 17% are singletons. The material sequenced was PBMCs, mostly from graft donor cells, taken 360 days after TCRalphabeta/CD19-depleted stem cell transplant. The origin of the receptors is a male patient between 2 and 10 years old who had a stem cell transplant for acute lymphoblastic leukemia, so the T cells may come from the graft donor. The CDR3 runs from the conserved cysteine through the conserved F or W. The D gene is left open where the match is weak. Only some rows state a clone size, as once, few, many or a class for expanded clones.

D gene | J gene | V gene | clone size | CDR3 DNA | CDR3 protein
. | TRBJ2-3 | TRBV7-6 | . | TGTGCCAGCAGCTCCCGTCGGGGAAGCACAGATACGCAGTATTTT | CASSSRRGSTDTQYF
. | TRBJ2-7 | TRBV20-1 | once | TGCAGTGCTCATTTTCTCAGTGGCCCCTACGAGCAGTACTTC | CSAHFLSGPYEQYF
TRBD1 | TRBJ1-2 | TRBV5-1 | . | TGCGCCAGCAGCGGAGGGACAGGGGGGAACTATGGCTACACCTTC | CASSGGTGGNYGYTF
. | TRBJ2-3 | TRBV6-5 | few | TGTGCCAGCAGTTCAGTAGAGTGGGATACGCAGTATTTT | CASSSVEWDTQYF
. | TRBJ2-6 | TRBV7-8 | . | TGTGCCAGCAGCTCACCACGGGGGACTGGGTCCAACGTCCTGACTTTC | CASSSPRGTGSNVLTF
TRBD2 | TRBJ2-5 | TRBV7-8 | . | TGTGCCAGCAGCTCGGGGGGGGGCCAAGAGACCCAGTACTTC | CASSSGGGQETQYF
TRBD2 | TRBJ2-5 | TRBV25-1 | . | TGTGCCAGCAGTGAGTTTGAGTACGGCGGGGGGGAGCCAGAGACCCAGTACTTC | CASSEFEYGGGEPETQYF
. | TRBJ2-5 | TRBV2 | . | TGTGCCAGCAGTGAAGGGGACCTAAGACCCCAAGAGACCCAGTACTTC | CASSEGDLRPQETQYF
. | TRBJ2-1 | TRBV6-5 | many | TGTGCCAGCCAGAGCTCCTACAATGAGCAGTTCTTC | CASQSSYNEQFF
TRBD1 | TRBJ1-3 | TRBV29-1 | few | TGCAGCGTTGTACAGGGGGCCGTAGCTTCTGGAAACACCATATATTTT | CSVVQGAVASGNTIYF
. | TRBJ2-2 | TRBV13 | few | TGTGCCAGCAGCTTAGAATTGGGGACCGGGGAGCTGTTTTTT | CASSLELGTGELFF
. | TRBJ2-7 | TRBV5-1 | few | TGCGCCAGCAGCTTAGCAGGACTCCAAATAAAAGACCAATACGAGCAGTACTTC | CASSLAGLQIKDQYEQYF